The clone carrying this TCR beta chain was seen at least ten times. Germline assignment: CDR1 DFQATT and CDR2 SNEGSKA (reference sequence). The CDR3 sequence is 14 residues long. The sample originates from a study of T cells in Graves' hyperthyroidism and ophthalmopathy. Regions amplified from RNA transcripts were the TCR beta CDR3 regions. The primer set for the first-round RT-PCR of the TCR CDR3 was HTBI. One entry per CDR3 protein results from TCRdb running MiXCR on the multiplex PCR reads. There are around 450,000 distinct CDR3 sequences in the sample; around a sixth occur only once, and roughly 13% lies in the top ten.

Sequenced material: blood. This TCR came from a woman aged 18 to 35 with Graves' hyperthyroidism. The rearrangement uses TRBV20-1 and TRBJ2-1, with 11 bases identical to TRBD2. CDR3 in DNA: TGCAGCCAAAAACCGGGACTAGCGGACGATGAGCAGTTCTTC. Translated: CSQKPGLADDEQFF.